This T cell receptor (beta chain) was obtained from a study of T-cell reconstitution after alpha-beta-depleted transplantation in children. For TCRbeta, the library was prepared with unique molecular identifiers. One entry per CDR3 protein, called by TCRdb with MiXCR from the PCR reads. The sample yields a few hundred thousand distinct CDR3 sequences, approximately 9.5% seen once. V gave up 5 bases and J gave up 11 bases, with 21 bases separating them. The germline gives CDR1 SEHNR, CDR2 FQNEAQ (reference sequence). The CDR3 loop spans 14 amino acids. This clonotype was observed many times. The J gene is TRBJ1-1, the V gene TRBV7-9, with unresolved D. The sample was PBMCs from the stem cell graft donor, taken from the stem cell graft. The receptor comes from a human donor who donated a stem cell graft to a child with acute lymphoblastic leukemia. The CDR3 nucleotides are TGTGCCAGCAGCCCCGATGGGGTAGTAAAGTACGCTTTCTTT. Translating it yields CASSPDGVVKYAFF.